Given below is one TCR beta chain in context. The antigen remains unidentified. TCRdb keeps only in-frame clones here, not all; method: immunoSEQ multiplex PCR. The data hold roughly 2.2 million clones, with less than 95% observed a single time. The data stem from a study of shared clonotypes between healthy human individuals. V gave up 0 bases and J gave up 3 bases, with 9 bases separating them. CDR3 size: 15 residues. From germline, CDR1 is MNHEY and CDR2 SVGAGI. Donors had no recently reported acute infections or vaccinations and were HIV-negative. Study-wide points: Among the subsets, naive ones generally showed larger estimated richness than memory ones. The study found lower generation probabilities in non-shared clonotypes than in those shared by all four donors.

The chain employs TRBV6-5 and TRBJ2-4; D gene uncertain. The sequence came from a man between 18 and 35 years old in good health. Some clones in this sample may be carry-over from other donors' samples. The sample taken for sequencing was naive CD4+ T cells from PBMCs. The subset here: CD45RA+ positively selected. The CDR3 DNA is TGTGCCAGCAGTTACTCTGGGGTGGGCAAAAACATTCAGTACTTC. It specifies CASSYSGVGKNIQYF.